These 3 T cell receptor beta chains originate from one sample sequenced in a study of blood T cells in healthy people across ages. The authors ran a second PCR of about 7 to 11 cycles using a sample-barcoded 5' primer and a J-beta primer mix. Via MiXCR, TCRdb re-called the 5' RACE reads, giving one row per CDR3 protein. Among around 2 million distinct CDR3 sequences listed, 30% to 40% were seen once. Specimen: blood. The source is a human donor in good health.

This clonotype came up a few times. V and J are TRBV6-1 and TRBJ2-3, with D perhaps matching TRBD1 or TRBD2 (5 bases each). The V end lost 7 bases, the J end lost 0 bases, and 14 bases lay between the germline ends. CDR1 is MNHNS, CDR2 SASEGT, per germline. The CDR3 length is 15 residues. CDR3 nucleotide sequence: TGTGCCAGCACCCCGGGGCCGACTAGCACAGATACGCAGTATTTT. Amino acid sequence: CASTPGPTSTDTQYF.

CDR3 loop: CASSETPAGAGEQFF. The DNA of the CDR3 is TGTGCCAGCAGTGAAACCCCAGCGGGGGCTGGTGAGCAGTTCTTC. The rearrangement uses TRBV2 and TRBJ2-1; the match to TRBD2 covers 8 bases. Unmatched junction bases numbered 9, after V lost 2 bases and J lost 9 bases. The CDR3 length is 15 residues. Per germline, CDR1 SNHLY and CDR2 FYNNEI.

The chain joins TRBV5-1 to TRBJ1-4; D might be TRBD1 (6 bases). CDR1 is SGHRS, CDR2 YFSETQ, per germline. The V end was cut by 0 bases, the J end by 8 bases, with 20 bases between. This CDR3 has 17 residues. The CDR3 nucleotides are TGCGCCAGCAGCTTGGTCGGTCCTGGACGGGGGCGGGAAAAACTGTTTTTT. This encodes CASSLVGPGRGREKLFF.